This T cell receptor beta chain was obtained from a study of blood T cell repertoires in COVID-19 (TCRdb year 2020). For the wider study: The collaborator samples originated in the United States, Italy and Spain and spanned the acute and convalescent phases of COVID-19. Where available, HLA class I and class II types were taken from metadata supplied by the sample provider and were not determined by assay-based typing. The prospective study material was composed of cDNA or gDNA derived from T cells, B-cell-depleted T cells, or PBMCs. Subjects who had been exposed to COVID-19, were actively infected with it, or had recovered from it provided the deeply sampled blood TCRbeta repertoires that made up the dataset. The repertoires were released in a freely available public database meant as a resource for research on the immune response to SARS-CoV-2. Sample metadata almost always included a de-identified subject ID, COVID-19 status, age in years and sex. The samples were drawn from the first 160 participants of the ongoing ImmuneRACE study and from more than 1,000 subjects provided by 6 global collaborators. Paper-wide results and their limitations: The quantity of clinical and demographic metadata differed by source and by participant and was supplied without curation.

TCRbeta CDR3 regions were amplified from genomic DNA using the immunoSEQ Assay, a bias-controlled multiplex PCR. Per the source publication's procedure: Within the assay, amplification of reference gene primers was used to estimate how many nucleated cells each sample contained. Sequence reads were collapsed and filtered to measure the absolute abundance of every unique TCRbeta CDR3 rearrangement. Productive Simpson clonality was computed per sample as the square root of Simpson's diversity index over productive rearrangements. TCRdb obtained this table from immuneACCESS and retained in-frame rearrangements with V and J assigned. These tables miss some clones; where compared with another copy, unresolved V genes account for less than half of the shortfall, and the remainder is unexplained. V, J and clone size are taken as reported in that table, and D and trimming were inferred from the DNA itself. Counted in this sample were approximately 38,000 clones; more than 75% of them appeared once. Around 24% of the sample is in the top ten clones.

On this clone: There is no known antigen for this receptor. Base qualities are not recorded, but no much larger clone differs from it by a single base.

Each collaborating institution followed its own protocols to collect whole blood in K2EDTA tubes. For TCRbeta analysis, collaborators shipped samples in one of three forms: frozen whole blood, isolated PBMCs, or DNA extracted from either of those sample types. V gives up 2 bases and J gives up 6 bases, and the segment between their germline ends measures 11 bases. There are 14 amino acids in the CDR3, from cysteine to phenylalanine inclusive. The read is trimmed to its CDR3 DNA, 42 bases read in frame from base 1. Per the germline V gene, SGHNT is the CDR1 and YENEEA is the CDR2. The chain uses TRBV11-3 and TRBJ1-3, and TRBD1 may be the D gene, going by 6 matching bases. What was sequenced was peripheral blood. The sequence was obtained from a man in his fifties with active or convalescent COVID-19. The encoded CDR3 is CASSLRGTENTIYF. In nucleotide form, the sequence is TGTGCCAGCAGCTTAAGGGGGACGGAAAACACCATATATTTT.